The sequence of this TCR beta chain was determined in a study of OX40 agonist ivuxolimab in advanced cancers. General observations from the study: Partial responders at 0.1-3.0 mg/kg had among the lowest clonal expansion.

As to this clone: What it binds is unknown.

The CDR3 is 13 amino acids. Trimming shortened V by 1 base and J by 9 bases, and 10 bases separated the two germline ends. Germline CDR1 and CDR2: MNHEY and SVGAGI. This table comes from immunoSEQ multiplex PCR, and its TCRdb copy is limited to in-frame clones, with some not included. The data contain roughly 80,000 clones, around four fifths of them singletons. The rearrangement uses TRBV6-5 and TRBJ1-5; the D gene is possibly TRBD1 (5 bases). Specimen: CD4+ or CD8+ T cells sorted from blood, collected in a trial of the OX40 agonist ivuxolimab. The TCR originated in an adult with an advanced solid tumor such as melanoma, head and neck, liver or kidney cancer. CDR3 nucleotide sequence: TGTGCCAGCAGTTACTGGAGGGGCGTGCCCCAGCATTTT. As protein: CASSYWRGVPQHF.